Listed below are T cell receptor beta chains from one sample, sequenced in a study of OX40 agonist ivuxolimab in advanced cancers. This table comes from immunoSEQ multiplex PCR, and its TCRdb copy is limited to in-frame clones, with some not included. The sample lists about 80,000 clones; roughly 91% were seen once. This material consisted of CD4+ or CD8+ T cells sorted from blood, taken in a trial of the OX40 agonist ivuxolimab. Receptors originate from an adult with an advanced solid tumor such as melanoma, head and neck, liver or kidney cancer. CDR3s include the opening cysteine and the closing phenylalanine or tryptophan. Each record gives: D gene, J gene, V gene, clone size, CDR3 DNA, CDR3 protein. A D gene is named only where the DNA matches it firmly. Size is omitted from some rows. Given values are once, few, many or a class for expanded clones.

>TRBD2|TRBJ2-1|TRBV7-8|-
TGTGCCAGCAGCCGGACTAGCGGGAGCTACAATGAGCAGTTCTTC
CASSRTSGSYNEQFF
>-|TRBJ2-5|TRBV7-2|-
TGTGCCAGCAGCCCCAGACTAGAGAAAGAGACCCAGTACTTC
CASSPRLEKETQYF
>-|TRBJ2-1|TRBV29-1|-
TGCAGCGTTGAAGATCCCAATGAGCAGTTCTTC
CSVEDPNEQFF
>TRBD2|TRBJ2-5|TRBV11-2|-
TGTGCCAGCAGCCCCCGCGGTGGGGCGGGGGGAGAGACCCAGTACTTC
CASSPRGGAGGETQYF
>-|TRBJ2-6|TRBV19|-
TGTGCCAGTAGTATAGACACGAGGGGGTATGGGGCCAACGTCCTGACTTTC
CASSIDTRGYGANVLTF
>-|TRBJ2-5|TRBV27|-
TGTGCCAGCAGTTCCAGGGGACCAGGAGAGACCCAGTACTTC
CASSSRGPGETQYF
>TRBD2|TRBJ2-1|TRBV5-1|-
TGCGCCAGCAGCTTGGATTTCGGACTAGCGGGCTACAATGAGCAGTTCTTC
CASSLDFGLAGYNEQFF
>-|TRBJ1-1|TRBV7-2|-
TGTGCCAGCAGCTTAGTCTTGCAAGGGGGGACTGAAGCTTTCTTT
CASSLVLQGGTEAFF
>-|TRBJ2-2|TRBV19|-
TGTGCCAGTAGTATTAGGGGGGCCGGGGAGCTGTTTTTT
CASSIRGAGELFF
>TRBD1|TRBJ2-4|TRBV11-3|-
TGTGCCAGCAGCTTAGAGACAGGGAGCGATGCCAAAAACATTCAGTACTTC
CASSLETGSDAKNIQYF
>-|TRBJ2-5|TRBV19|-
TGTGCCAGTAGTATAAGATATCCCAGAGGTGAGACCCAGTACTTC
CASSIRYPRGETQYF
>-|TRBJ2-7|TRBV5-1|-
TGCGCCAGCAGCGTACGCCTGAGCTCCTACGAGCAGTACTTC
CASSVRLSSYEQYF
>TRBD2|TRBJ2-1|TRBV7-6|-
TGTGCCAGCAGCTTAGGGGACGGGAGGTCCTACAATGAGCAGTTCTTC
CASSLGDGRSYNEQFF
>TRBD2|TRBJ2-7|TRBV5-1|-
TGCGCCAGCAGCAAAACCGGGACTAGCGGTTCCTACGAGCAGTACTTC
CASSKTGTSGSYEQYF
>TRBD2|TRBJ2-3|TRBV5-4|-
TGTGCCAGCAGCTCGGACGGGAGGGGGTCAGATACGCAGTATTTT
CASSSDGRGSDTQYF
>TRBD1|TRBJ2-5|TRBV5-1|-
TGCGCCAGCAGCCTCGACAGGGGCCGCGGGGAGACCCAGTACTTC
CASSLDRGRGETQYF
>-|TRBJ2-7|TRBV6-1|-
TGTGCCAGCACCTACAACTACGAGCAGTACTTC
CASTYNYEQYF
>TRBD1|TRBJ2-7|TRBV5-4|-
TGTGCCAGCAGCTCCCCGACAGGGACCTACGAGCAGTACTTC
CASSSPTGTYEQYF
>-|TRBJ2-1|TRBV6-5|-
TGTGCCGGCAGTTACGGGAGTACGGGGAATGAGCAGTTCTTC
CAGSYGSTGNEQFF
>TRBD1|TRBJ1-5|TRBV19|-
TGTGCCAGTAGGCTGGACAGGGTGAATCAGCCCCAGCATTTT
CASRLDRVNQPQHF
>-|TRBJ1-5|TRBV2|few
TGTGCCAGCAATGCTCTGGGGAGCAATCAGCCCCAGCATTTT
CASNALGSNQPQHF
>TRBD1|TRBJ2-6|TRBV5-1|-
TGCGCCAGCAGCGGGACAGGGGGACTCTCTGGGGCCAACGTCCTGACTTTC
CASSGTGGLSGANVLTF
>TRBD2|TRBJ2-1|TRBV9|-
TGTGCCAGCAGCGTAGCTCTGGCTAGCGGGAGAATTGAGCAGTTCTTC
CASSVALASGRIEQFF
>TRBD2|TRBJ2-1|TRBV2|-
TGTGCCAGCAGGGGGACTAGCGGGAAGATTCAGTTCTTC
CASRGTSGKIQFF
>-|TRBJ2-1|TRBV5-1|-
TGCGCCAGCAGCCCTAGCGAGTACAATGAGCAGTTCTTC
CASSPSEYNEQFF
>-|TRBJ1-1|TRBV27|-
TGTGCCAGCAGTCCAGTCGGGGGCCACACTGAAGCTTTCTTT
CASSPVGGHTEAFF
>-|TRBJ2-4|TRBV7-9|-
TGTGCCAGCAGCTTGGGAGACCTAGCCAAAAACATTCAGTACTTC
CASSLGDLAKNIQYF
>-|TRBJ2-7|TRBV7-9|-
TGTGCCAGCAGCTTTTTTGGAGGGAGTGACGAGCAGTACTTC
CASSFFGGSDEQYF
>-|TRBJ2-5|TRBV19|-
TGTGCCAGTCGAAACGGAGGGGAAGAAACCCAGTACTTC
CASRNGGEETQYF
>TRBD2|TRBJ2-1|TRBV4-1|-
TGCGCCAGCAGCCGACTAGCCAATCCCCGATACAATGAGCAGTTCTTC
CASSRLANPRYNEQFF
>-|TRBJ1-1|TRBV6-6|-
TGTGCCAGCACGGGACCCTTCACTGAAGCTTTCTTT
CASTGPFTEAFF
>-|TRBJ2-5|TRBV29-1|-
TGCAGCGTTGAAGATCGTCGGACTATGACGGGCGGGACCCAGTACTTC
CSVEDRRTMTGGTQYF
>-|TRBJ2-1|TRBV5-8|-
TGTGCCAGCTACGTAGGGGGGTTAATATTCAATGAGCAGTTCTTC
CASYVGGLIFNEQFF
>-|TRBJ1-1|TRBV6-5|medium-sized
TGTGCCAGCAATGAGGACAGGAACACTGAAGCTTTCTTT
CASNEDRNTEAFF
>TRBD2|TRBJ2-7|TRBV27|-
TGTGCCAGTAGTTTACACCTAGCGGGAAAATACGAGCAGTACTTC
CASSLHLAGKYEQYF
>-|TRBJ1-5|TRBV19|-
TGTGCCAGTAGTCCCCGGTCAGGGAGCAATCAGCCCCAGCATTTT
CASSPRSGSNQPQHF
>TRBD2|TRBJ2-1|TRBV7-2|-
TGTGCCAGCAGCTCGGGACTAGTTAAGCAGTTCTTC
CASSSGLVKQFF